This T cell receptor (beta chain) was sequenced in a study of human T cells and chemical hapten exposure. General observations from the study: Sensitizing to DPC left TCRs with a frequency above 1 in 1000 unaltered.

The sample holds many counts of this clonotype. Its antigen is not identified. Germline lookup yields CDR1 LGHNA and CDR2 YSLEER. The CDR3 has 16 amino acids. Trimming left V 3 bases short and J 2 bases short, with 11 bases between. TCRdb used MiXCR to reprocess the RACE reads, holding one entry per CDR3 protein. This sample has around 99,000 distinct CDR3 sequences, with 12% found just once. As to time point: patch test 1, 2 weeks after DPC sensitization. As to treatment: therapeutic diphenylcyclopropenone sensitization with weekly scalp DPC. Phlebotomy was performed prior to application of every patch test. Alopecia patients between 18 and 70 years old and suitable for DPC were used as donors.

The clonotype originates from a woman aged 40 to 50 with alopecia areata. Some clones in this sample may be carry-over from other donors' samples. This rearrangement joins TRBV4-3 to TRBJ2-6; D not certain. This specimen consisted of whole blood, obtained in connection with sensitization to the hapten diphenylcyclopropenone (DPC). CDR3 coding DNA: TGCGCCAGCAGCCAGTTCATAGATACTGGGGCCAACGTCCTGACTTTC. This encodes CASSQFIDTGANVLTF.